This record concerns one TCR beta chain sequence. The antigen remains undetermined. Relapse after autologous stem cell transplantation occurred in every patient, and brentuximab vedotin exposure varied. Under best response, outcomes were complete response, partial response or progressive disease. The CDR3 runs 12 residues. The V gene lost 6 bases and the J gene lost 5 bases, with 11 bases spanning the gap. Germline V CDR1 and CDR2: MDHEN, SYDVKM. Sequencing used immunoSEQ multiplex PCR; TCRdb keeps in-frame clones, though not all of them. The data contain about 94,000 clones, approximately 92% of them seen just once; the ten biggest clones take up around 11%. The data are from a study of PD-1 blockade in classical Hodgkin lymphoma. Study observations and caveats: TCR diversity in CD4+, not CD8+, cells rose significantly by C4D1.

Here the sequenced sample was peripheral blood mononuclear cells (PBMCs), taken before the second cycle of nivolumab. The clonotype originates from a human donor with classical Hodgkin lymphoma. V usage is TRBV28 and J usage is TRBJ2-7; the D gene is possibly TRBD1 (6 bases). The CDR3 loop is CASRRDTNEQYF. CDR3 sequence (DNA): TGTGCCAGCAGACGGGACACAAACGAGCAGTACTTC. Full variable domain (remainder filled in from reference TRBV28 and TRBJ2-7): DVKVTQSSRYLVKRTGEKVFLECVQDMDHENMFWYRQDPGLGLRLIYFSYDVKMKEKGDIPEGYSVSREKKERFSLILESASTNQTSMYLCASRRDTNEQYFGPGTRLTVT.